These 28 T cell receptor beta chains share one sample of origin, sequenced in a study of CD8+CD57+ T cells in acquired aplastic anemia. Researchers used genomic DNA as the template to profile TCR beta VDJ and CDR3. TCRdb processed the reads anew with MiXCR; each CDR3 protein has one entry. The repertoire holds 250,000 to 300,000 distinct CDR3 sequences, with 50% to 70% as singletons. The sequencing input was sorted CD4+, CD8+, or CD8+CD57+ T cells (not recorded which) from PBMCs. The receptors stem from a human donor with severe aplastic anemia or a healthy control (not recorded which).

Turning to this clonotype: An end of the junction does not agree with germline; a read error may underlie this. The J gene is TRBJ2-1, the V gene TRBV2, with 7 positions matching TRBD2. Germline CDR1 and CDR2: SNHLY and FYNNEI. The CDR3 contains 13 residues. The CDR3 sequence is CATRRESFNEQFF. The CDR3 DNA is TGTGCCACCCGGCGGGAGTCCTTCAATGAGCAGTTCTTC.

This clonotype was recorded once. This chain uses TRBV29-1 with TRBJ2-5, with D possibly being TRBD1 (6 bases). The CDR3 is 14 residues long. The V gene's germline CDR1 is SQVTM and CDR2 ANQGSEA. Between the trimmed V and J ends, which lost 4 bases and 5 bases, there was a span of 17 bases. The DNA of the CDR3 is TGCAGCGTTGTCCTGCTGGGGGCGATGGAGACCCAGTACTTC. It translates to CSVVLLGAMETQYF.

The rearrangement links TRBV19 to TRBJ1-4; tentatively, D is TRBD1 (5 bases). Germline-derived CDR1 and CDR2 are LNHDA and SQIVND (reference sequence). CDR3 length: 15 residues. With 5 bases removed from V and 7 bases from J, the gap between germline ends came to 17 bases. This CDR3 reads CASSATGTSTEKLFF. DNA for the CDR3: TGTGCCAGTAGTGCCACCGGGACTAGCACTGAAAAACTGTTTTTT.

This clonotype was seen more than once but under ten times. This chain connects TRBV27 to TRBJ2-5; D is perhaps TRBD1 (6 bases). The CDR3 runs 14 residues. Deletions cut 2 bases from V and 2 bases from J, with 9 bases between. Germline V gene data show CDR1 as MNHEY and CDR2 as SMNVEV (reference sequence). The CDR3 region has the DNA TGTGCCAGCAGTTTAAGGACAGCTCAAGAGACCCAGTACTTC. It codes for CASSLRTAQETQYF.

This clonotype occurred once. The chain combines TRBV5-6 with TRBJ1-6, with 12 bases that match TRBD1. The CDR3 is made up of 18 amino acids. The J segment lost 4 bases and the V segment lost 2 bases, leaving 7 bases of the junction unmatched. Germline CDR1 reads SGHDT; CDR2 reads YYEEEE. Written as DNA, the CDR3 is TGTGCCAGCAGCTTCCGGGACAGGGGGCTGGGATATAATTCACCCCTCCACTTT. Translating gives CASSFRDRGLGYNSPLHF.

At least ten counts were recorded for this clonotype. This chain links TRBV2 with TRBJ2-5; 7 nucleotides line up with TRBD2. The J segment lost 5 bases and the V segment lost 8 bases, leaving 8 bases of the junction unmatched. The germline gives CDR1 SNHLY, CDR2 FYNNEI. This CDR3 has 13 amino acids. CDR3 sequence reads: CASHGSRGETQYF. The CDR3 coding sequence is TGTGCCAGCCACGGGTCGCGGGGGGAGACCCAGTACTTC.

Details on this clonotype: At one boundary the junction diverges from the germline segment, which might be a read error. The gene calls are TRBV7-2 and TRBJ2-7; D perhaps matches TRBD1 (6 bases). The CDR3 sequence is 13 residues long. Germline CDR1 and CDR2: SGHTA and FQGNSA. This chain's CDR3 is CASSPIQGYEQYF. DNA of the CDR3: TGCGCCAGCAGCCCAATACAGGGCTACGAGCAGTACTTC.

This rearrangement joins TRBV7-9 to TRBJ2-1; 11 bases agree with TRBD1. Germline V gives CDR1 SEHNR, CDR2 FQNEAQ (reference sequence). J gave up 12 bases and V 8 bases, and 15 bases lay outside the gene matches. The CDR3 length is 15 residues. The CDR3 protein is CASGSGTGGPPGQFF. For the CDR3, the DNA is TGTGCCAGCGGCTCCGGGACAGGGGGTCCCCCGGGGCAGTTCTTC.

Turning to this clonotype: An end of the junction differs from the germline gene, which may be a read error. The CDR3 is CASSVFQGHERYF. The CDR3 DNA is TGTGCCAGCAGCGTATTCCAGGGCCACGAGCGGTACTTC. The rearrangement joins TRBV7-8 to TRBJ2-7; D perhaps matches TRBD1 (5 bases). This CDR3 has 13 amino acids. Germline-derived CDR1 and CDR2 are SGHVS and FQNEAQ.

The rearrangement links TRBV20-1 to TRBJ2-5, with 7 positions matching TRBD2. CDR1 DFQATT and CDR2 SNEGSKA come from the germline V gene (reference sequence). Trimming at V came to 2 bases and at J to 2 bases, leaving 8 bases not matched to a gene. CDR3 size: 15 residues. In nucleotides, the CDR3 is TGCAGTGCTAGAACCCTAGCGGTGATGCAAGAGACCCAGTACTTC. Translation: CSARTLAVMQETQYF.

The rearrangement uses TRBV12-3 or TRBV12-4 and TRBJ2-7; 15 nucleotides match TRBD2. Losses at the gene ends were 5 bases for V and 1 base for J; bases not matched to a gene: 9. The CDR3 runs to 18 residues. CDR3 bases: TGTGCCAGCAGTCCCGGGACTAGCGGGGGGTGGGGTTCCTACGAGCAGTACTTC. Its protein is CASSPGTSGGWGSYEQYF.

This clonotype was detected ten times or more. The chain combines TRBV7-9 with TRBJ1-2; a possible D gene is TRBD1 (5 bases). V was trimmed by 4 bases and J by 7 bases, leaving 13 bases between them. This CDR3 contains 13 residues. Germline V gene data show CDR1 as SEHNR and CDR2 as FQNEAQ (reference sequence). In DNA, the CDR3 is TGTGCCAGCAGCTGGGGACTTCAGGGTGGCTACACCTTC. Its translation is CASSWGLQGGYTF.

V gene TRBV5-4 combines with J gene TRBJ2-1, with D perhaps TRBD1 (7 bases). The CDR3 loop spans 12 amino acids. The V gene lost 9 bases and the J gene lost 8 bases, with 15 bases spanning the gap. Germline values: CDR1 SGHNT, CDR2 YYREEE (reference sequence). CDR3: CAIPEGAYEQFF. For the CDR3, the DNA is TGTGCCATCCCGGAGGGGGCATATGAGCAGTTCTTC.

The chain has TRBV25-1 and TRBJ2-2; TRBD2 matches 11 bases. The V segment lost 1 base and the J segment 5 bases; nucleotides outside the gene matches: 12. Per germline, CDR1 MGHDK and CDR2 SYGVNS. CDR3 size: 19 residues. CDR3: CASSELDSIRTSGTGELFF. The DNA for the CDR3 is TGTGCCAGCAGTGAATTAGATTCAATCCGGACTAGCGGGACCGGGGAGCTGTTTTTT.

This clonotype was counted between two and nine times. The J gene is TRBJ1-1, the V gene TRBV7-8, with D perhaps matching TRBD1 (5 bases). The V gene's germline CDR1 is SGHVS and CDR2 FQNEAQ. This CDR3 is built from 13 residues. V was pared by 9 bases and J by 4 bases, with 15 bases between. DNA for the CDR3: TGTGCCAGTGCCAGGGATCGTAGCACTGAAGCTTTCTTT. Residues: CASARDRSTEAFF.

V and J are TRBV7-2 and TRBJ2-5; 10 bases line up with TRBD2. The CDR3 spans 14 residues. CDR1 SGHTA and CDR2 FQGNSA come from the germline V gene. V shed 6 bases, J shed 4 bases, and the junction held 5 bases outside the gene matches. The CDR3 loop is CASREAGGRETQYF. The CDR3 DNA is TGTGCCAGCAGGGAAGCGGGGGGGAGAGAGACCCAGTACTTC.

The rearrangement links TRBV11-2 to TRBJ2-5; D could derive from TRBD1 or TRBD2 (5 bases each). The CDR3 sequence is 14 residues long. Trimming pared 5 bases from V and 2 bases from J, leaving 12 bases between. Germline-derived CDR1 and CDR2 are SGHAT and FQNNGV. CDR3: CASSPGPSQETQYF. In DNA, the CDR3 is TGTGCCAGCAGCCCGGGACCTTCGCAAGAGACCCAGTACTTC.

The gene calls are TRBV10-1 and TRBJ1-4; 7 bases match TRBD1. J was trimmed by 6 bases and V by 2 bases; bases with no gene match: 12. The CDR3 spans 17 residues. Per the germline V gene, CDR1 is WNHNN and CDR2 is SYGVQD (reference sequence). The CDR3 is CASSESRVTGRDEKLFF. The CDR3 bases are TGCGCCAGCAGTGAGAGTAGGGTGACAGGGCGGGATGAAAAACTGTTTTTT.

This clonotype was seen repeatedly, ten times or more. This chain links TRBV7-2 with TRBJ2-3; D is perhaps TRBD2 (7 bases). V lost 1 base and J 2 bases, leaving 13 bases between the germline ends. The CDR3 covers 16 residues. Germline-derived CDR1 and CDR2 are SGHTA and FQGNSA. CDR3: CASSLVSGGATDTQYF. The CDR3 nucleotides read TGTGCCAGCAGCTTAGTTTCTGGGGGGGCCACAGATACGCAGTATTTT.

The chain carries TRBV7-2 and TRBJ1-6; D uncertain. V dropped 5 bases and J dropped 2 bases, with 13 bases sitting between them. Per the germline V gene, CDR1 is SGHTA and CDR2 is FQGNSA. The CDR3 is 16 residues long. The CDR3 region is CASSKTAEPYNSPLHF. CDR3 DNA sequence: TGTGCCAGCAGCAAAACGGCCGAGCCCTATAATTCACCCCTCCACTTT. The full variable domain, with the rest looked up from reference TRBV7-2 and TRBJ1-6, is GAGVSQSPSNKVTEKGKDVELRCDPISGHTALYWYRQSLGQGLEFLIYFQGNSAPDKSGLPSDRFSAERTGGSVSTLTIQRTQQEDSAVYLCASSKTAEPYNSPLHFGNGTRLTVT.

Only one count was recorded for this clonotype. The chain joins TRBV7-8 to TRBJ1-2; D ambiguous. CDR1 and CDR2 from the germline V gene are SGHVS and FQNEAQ. Trimming removed 11 bases from V and 3 bases from J, with 19 bases in between. CDR3 length equals 14 residues. CDR3 nucleotides: TGTGCCTGGAGTGTTAGGTTGAATTACTATGGCTACACCTTC. This translates into CAWSVRLNYYGYTF.

The chain joins TRBV6-6 to TRBJ2-2; D is undetermined. Germline CDR1 and CDR2: MNHNY and SVGAGI (reference sequence). The CDR3 length is 15 residues. Trimming pared 0 bases from V and 4 bases from J, leaving 9 bases between. CDR3 nucleotide sequence: TGTGCCAGCAGTTACTCTACAGAACTCACCGGGGAGCTGTTTTTT. Protein product: CASSYSTELTGELFF.

This rearrangement joins TRBV28 to TRBJ2-7; 10 bases map to TRBD1. The length of the CDR3 is 13 residues. Trimming at V came to 5 bases and at J to 8 bases, leaving 6 bases not matched to a gene. CDR1 is MDHEN and CDR2 is SYDVKM in the germline V gene. DNA of the CDR3: TGTGCCAGCAGTCGTGGGGACAGGGGAAAGCAGTACTTC. Translation gives CASSRGDRGKQYF. The entire variable domain, with the rest obtained from reference TRBV28 and TRBJ2-7, is as follows: DVKVTQSSRYLVKRTGEKVFLECVQDMDHENMFWYRQDPGLGLRLIYFSYDVKMKEKGDIPEGYSVSREKKERFSLILESASTNQTSMYLCASSRGDRGKQYFGPGTRLTVT.

This chain joins TRBV10-1 and TRBJ2-1; D remains unclear. Germline V gives CDR1 WNHNN, CDR2 SYGVQD (reference sequence). This CDR3 region has 12 residues. Trimming took off 2 bases at V and 7 bases at J, with 6 bases between the two ends. This CDR3 is CASSEEENEQFF. For the CDR3, the DNA is TGCGCCAGCAGTGAGGAGGAGAATGAGCAGTTCTTC.

About this clonotype itself: A much larger clone differs from this one at a single base, so this may be a read error. The chain carries TRBV28 and TRBJ2-7; D gene unclear. This CDR3 region has 12 residues. Germline-derived CDR1 and CDR2 are MDHEN and SYDVKM. V was clipped by 5 bases and J by 6 bases, with 11 bases between them. CDR3 sequence reads: CASSVWWGEQYF. The DNA for the CDR3 is TGTGCCAGCAGTGTCTGGTGGGGCGAGCAGTACTTC.

At least ten counts were recorded for this clonotype. The rearrangement joins TRBV10-3 to TRBJ2-7, with a possible D match to TRBD2 (6 bases). The ends were cut back, 1 base at V and 8 bases at J, with 18 bases in the middle. CDR1 is ENHRY, CDR2 SYGVKD, per germline. The CDR3 extends over 15 amino acids. The CDR3 protein is CAISEFAGQAEQQYF. For the CDR3, the DNA is TGTGCCATCAGTGAGTTCGCGGGGCAAGCGGAACAGCAGTACTTC.

The chain employs TRBV9 and TRBJ2-5; 7 positions match TRBD2. Germline V gives CDR1 SGDLS, CDR2 YYNGEE. J lost 4 bases, V lost 6 bases, and 12 bases had no gene match. This CDR3 comprises 15 residues. The chain's CDR3 is CASTLGTTQGETQYF. The CDR3 DNA is TGTGCCAGCACCCTCGGGACTACCCAAGGAGAGACCCAGTACTTC. Filled out from reference TRBV9 and TRBJ2-5, the complete variable domain reads DSGVTQTPKHLITATGQRVTLRCSPRSGDLSVYWYQQSLDQGLQFLIQYYNGEERAKGNILERFSAQQFPDLHSELNLSSLELGDSALYFCASTLGTTQGETQYFGPGTRLLVL.

The rearrangement links TRBV10-3 to TRBJ2-7; D gene ambiguous. Germline V gives CDR1 ENHRY, CDR2 SYGVKD. The ends were cut back, 0 bases at V and 3 bases at J, with 12 bases in the middle. The length of the CDR3 is 15 residues. The CDR3 protein is CAISESPSRNYEQYF. The CDR3 DNA reads TGTGCCATCAGTGAGTCCCCGAGCAGGAACTACGAGCAGTACTTC.